The T cell receptor (beta chain) described here comes from a study of cytomegalovirus exposure and HLA in healthy donors. General observations from the study: Most TCR beta V segments were productive about 87% or about 30% of the time in an earlier analysis. Fewer N-insertions than the approximately 700-donor mean were reportedly shown by an Asian-associated ancestry cluster in a later analysis. In a later analysis, at a false discovery rate of 0.05, 15,000 to 20,000 TCR beta sequences matched HLA alleles. Reported findings show TCR beta sequences accurately forecast HLA-A and HLA-B alleles in most subjects.

Primers for the PCR totalled 60 Vbeta and 13 Jbeta. The data were produced by immunoSEQ multiplex PCR, yet TCRdb's version contains in-frame clones alone and is incomplete. The sample contains 280,000 or so clones, 80% to 90% of which appear only once. The CDR3 has 16 residues. Per the germline V gene, CDR1 is SGDLS and CDR2 is YYNGEE. V shed 4 bases, J shed 3 bases, and the junction held 7 bases outside the gene matches. As to this clone: Its antigen is unknown.

The chain joins TRBV9 to TRBJ2-2; 9 nucleotides match TRBD1. The receptor's source is a woman younger than 30 in good health and CMV-seronegative. Sequencing was done on a sample of PBMCs. The CDR3 is CASSLYRGQDTGELFF. The CDR3 region has the DNA TGTGCCAGCAGCCTCTACAGGGGGCAGGACACCGGGGAGCTGTTTTTT.